This T cell receptor (beta chain) originates from a study of Tregs in tolerant kidney transplant recipients. Profiling relied on immunoSEQ multiplex PCR, and the TCRdb table lists in-frame clones only, not all of them. The data contain some 70,000 clones, around nine tenths of them singletons. The CDR3 runs to 15 residues. Germline trimming cut 7 bases from V and 5 bases from J; bases unmatched to any gene: 14. The clonotype comes from a human donor who received a combined kidney and bone marrow transplant. The V gene is TRBV5-3, the J gene TRBJ2-5; 7 bases agree with TRBD2. TRBV5-3 is known as an ORF, though its function is uncertain. Sequencing used CD8+ T cells from blood, obtained before the transplant. The DNA for the CDR3 is TGTGCCAGAGGGGGAGGGCTACCTGGGTGGGAGACCCAGTACTTC. This translates into CARGGGLPGWETQYF.